Following are 19 T cell receptor beta chains from one sample sequenced in a study of T cell responses to AZD1222 COVID-19 vaccine. The method was immunoSEQ multiplex PCR; TCRdb's version includes in-frame clones alone and lacks a portion of them. Of fewer than 150,000 clones listed, 93% were seen once; the top ten hold about 0.86%. Here the sequenced sample was peripheral blood, taken on day 0 of AZD1222 vaccination. The source of these receptors is an adult in good health.

This clone was counted once. This chain uses TRBV10-2 with TRBJ1-1, with TRBD1 matching 8 bases. This CDR3 spans 13 amino acids. V shed 6 bases and J 1 base; nucleotides not matched to a gene: 1. Germline V gene data show CDR1 as WSHSY and CDR2 as SAAADI. The CDR3 spells CASRGTGNTEAFF. Here the CDR3 DNA reads TGCGCCAGCAGGGGGACAGGGAACACTGAAGCTTTCTTT.

The chain combines TRBV7-9 with TRBJ1-6; D remains unclear. Trimming pared 5 bases from V and 7 bases from J, leaving 9 bases between. This CDR3 comprises 13 residues. Germline V lookup: CDR1 SEHNR, CDR2 FQNEAQ (reference sequence). The CDR3 loop reads CASSPPGNSPLHF. CDR3 DNA: TGTGCCAGCAGCCCTCCGGGGAATTCACCCCTCCACTTT.

This chain connects TRBV5-1 to TRBJ1-3; TRBD1 is a possible D gene (6 bases). Per the germline V gene, CDR1 is SGHRS and CDR2 is YFSETQ. Deletions cut 0 bases from V and 8 bases from J, with 12 bases between. This CDR3 has 14 amino acids. Written as DNA, the CDR3 is TGCGCCAGCAGCTTGGGACAGGTGCCGCACACCATATATTTT. Translated, it gives CASSLGQVPHTIYF.

The chain recombines TRBV29-1 with TRBJ1-2; 9 bases are a match to TRBD1. The germline V gene encodes CDR1 SQVTM and CDR2 ANQGSEA. V lost 6 bases and J lost 2; bases outside the gene matches: 7. The CDR3 runs to 14 residues. In nucleotides, the CDR3 is TGCAGCGTAATAACCGGGACAGGGAACTATGGCTACACCTTC. Translated, it gives CSVITGTGNYGYTF.

The chain is built from TRBV10-3 and TRBJ1-2, with a possible D match to TRBD1 (5 bases). Germline V gene data show CDR1 as ENHRY and CDR2 as SYGVKD. V lost 10 bases, J lost 7 bases, and 16 bases lay in between. The CDR3 length is 12 residues. The CDR3 sequence is CATFRVPGGYTF. In nucleotides, the CDR3 is TGTGCCACCTTCAGGGTTCCGGGTGGCTACACCTTC.

The rearrangement joins TRBV5-4 to TRBJ2-7, with TRBD2 matching over 14 bases. The length of the CDR3 is 15 residues. The V gene end was trimmed by 3 bases and the J gene end by 5 bases; junction bases not matched to a gene: 4. The V gene's germline CDR1 is SGHNT and CDR2 YYREEE (reference sequence). Here the CDR3 reads CASSSGTSGGHEQYF. For the CDR3, the DNA is TGTGCCAGCAGCTCCGGGACTAGCGGGGGCCACGAGCAGTACTTC.

The chain has TRBV5-1 and TRBJ1-1; D is unresolved. Germline loops: CDR1 SGHRS, CDR2 YFSETQ. The CDR3 runs 16 residues. V was pared by 1 base and J by 4 bases, with 17 bases between. DNA for the CDR3: TGCGCCAGCAGCTTGTGGGGAGTTAACCCAGGCACTGAAGCTTTCTTT. Its translation is CASSLWGVNPGTEAFF. The entire variable domain, with the rest obtained from reference TRBV5-1 and TRBJ1-1, is as follows: KAGVTQTPRYLIKTRGQQVTLSCSPISGHRSVSWYQQTPGQGLQFLFEYFSETQRNKGNFPGRFSGRQFSNSRSEMNVSTLELGDSALYLCASSLWGVNPGTEAFFGQGTRLTVV.

This clone was counted a single time. The chain couples TRBV5-1 to TRBJ2-3; D is unresolved. Germline values: CDR1 SGHRS, CDR2 YFSETQ. With 0 bases removed from V and 1 base from J, the gap between germline ends came to 12 bases. This CDR3 region has 16 residues. The CDR3 bases are TGCGCCAGCAGCTTGGCCATAGAGTCGGGCACAGATACGCAGTATTTT. Translation: CASSLAIESGTDTQYF.

The DNA of the CDR3 is TGTGCCAGCCGCCTGGTGGGACAGGGGGGCACTGAAGCTTTCTTT. Encoded protein: CASRLVGQGGTEAFF. The gene calls are TRBV6-5 and TRBJ1-1; 11 bases line up with TRBD1. Germline V gene lookup returns CDR1 MNHEY and CDR2 SVGAGI. CDR3 length: 15 amino acids. Trimming cost V 8 bases and J 4 bases; bases outside gene matches: 9.

The rearrangement uses TRBV18 and TRBJ2-2; TRBD1 might be the D (6 bases). Trimming removed 1 base from V and 2 bases from J, with 11 bases in between. The V gene's germline CDR1 is KGHSH and CDR2 LQKENI. The CDR3 has 16 amino acids. The CDR3 nucleotides are TGTGCCAGCTCACCACAAACGACAGGCAACACCGGGGAGCTGTTTTTT. The encoded protein is CASSPQTTGNTGELFF.

V and J are TRBV7-9 and TRBJ2-3; TRBD2 matches at 11 bases. Per germline, CDR1 SEHNR and CDR2 FQNEAQ (reference sequence). The trim removed 0 bases at V and 5 bases at J, leaving 1 base unmatched. CDR3 length: 15 residues. CDR3 in amino acids: CASSLASGGEDTQYF. The DNA of the CDR3 is TGTGCCAGCAGCTTAGCTAGCGGGGGGGAAGATACGCAGTATTTT.

This clone was found once. The genes are TRBV5-4 and TRBJ2-3, with D unclear. V was pared by 0 bases and J by 6 bases, with 11 bases between. Germline V gene lookup returns CDR1 SGHNT and CDR2 YYREEE (reference sequence). The CDR3 has 14 amino acids. This chain's CDR3 is CASSLGGVGDTQYF. The CDR3 coding sequence is TGTGCCAGCAGCTTGGGAGGAGTCGGGGATACGCAGTATTTT.

The rearrangement joins TRBV6-5 to TRBJ1-1, with 7 bases lining up with TRBD1. Trimming took 4 bases from V and 11 from J; bases not matched to a gene: 16. This CDR3 region has 15 residues. Per germline, CDR1 MNHEY and CDR2 SVGAGI. The CDR3 reads CASSFNPYPDRVAFF. The CDR3 DNA reads as TGTGCCAGCAGTTTTAACCCTTATCCCGACAGGGTGGCTTTCTTT.

This clone showed up just once. CDR3 sequence (DNA): TGTGCCAGCAGCCCGCACACTGAAGCTTTCTTT. As protein: CASSPHTEAFF. The genes are TRBV5-8 and TRBJ1-1; no clear D. With 4 bases removed from V and 3 bases from J, the gap between germline ends came to 4 bases. The CDR3 is made up of 11 amino acids. Per the germline V gene, CDR1 is SGHTS and CDR2 is YDEGEE. The whole variable domain, remainder taken from reference TRBV5-8 and TRBJ1-1, is EAGVTQSPTHLIKTRGQQATLRCSPISGHTSVYWYQQALGLGLQFLLWYDEGEERNRGNFPPRFSGRQFPNYSSELNVNALELEDSALYLCASSPHTEAFFGQGTRLTVV.

The chain has TRBV7-9 and TRBJ1-6; possible D gene TRBD1, 6 bases. This CDR3 region has 15 residues. Per germline, CDR1 SEHNR and CDR2 FQNEAQ (reference sequence). Deletions cut 7 bases from V and 9 bases from J, with 19 bases between. The CDR3 DNA is TGTGCCAGCACCTTCTCCGGGACATCGGGTTCACCCCTCCACTTT. It is translated as CASTFSGTSGSPLHF.

The rearrangement links TRBV19 to TRBJ2-2; a weak D match, TRBD1 (6 bases). The CDR3 spans 17 residues. The ends were cut back, 5 bases at V and 0 bases at J, with 16 bases in the middle. Germline V lookup: CDR1 LNHDA, CDR2 SQIVND (reference sequence). CDR3 amino acids: CASSRLGTPANTGELFF. The CDR3 DNA reads as TGTGCCAGTAGTCGCCTAGGGACACCGGCGAACACCGGGGAGCTGTTTTTT.

J is TRBJ1-2 and V is TRBV7-2, with no clear D. The CDR3 extends over 13 amino acids. Per germline, CDR1 SGHTA and CDR2 FQGNSA. V was pared by 3 bases and J by 8 bases, with 13 bases between. In DNA form, the CDR3 reads TGTGCCAGCAGCTTCTCCCAAAGGGAAGGCTACACCTTC. Translated, it gives CASSFSQREGYTF.

This sequence joins TRBV6-1 and TRBJ1-2; D gene ambiguous. The CDR3 covers 18 residues. Germline lookup yields CDR1 MNHNS and CDR2 SASEGT. Trimming left V 0 bases short and J 1 base short, with 18 bases between. Written as DNA, the CDR3 is TGTGCCAGCAGTGAAGCTGGTTTTCTGGCGGCCAATAACTATGGCTACACCTTC. Its protein is CASSEAGFLAANNYGYTF.

This clone was observed once. CDR3 bases: TGCGCCAGCAGCCAGGAAGAGACCCAGTACTTC. Translation gives CASSQEETQYF. V usage is TRBV4-1 and J usage is TRBJ2-5; D remains unclear. The CDR3 runs 11 residues. The germline CDR1 and CDR2 sequences are MGHRA and YSYEKL. Trimming removed 3 bases from V and 3 bases from J, with 2 bases in between.